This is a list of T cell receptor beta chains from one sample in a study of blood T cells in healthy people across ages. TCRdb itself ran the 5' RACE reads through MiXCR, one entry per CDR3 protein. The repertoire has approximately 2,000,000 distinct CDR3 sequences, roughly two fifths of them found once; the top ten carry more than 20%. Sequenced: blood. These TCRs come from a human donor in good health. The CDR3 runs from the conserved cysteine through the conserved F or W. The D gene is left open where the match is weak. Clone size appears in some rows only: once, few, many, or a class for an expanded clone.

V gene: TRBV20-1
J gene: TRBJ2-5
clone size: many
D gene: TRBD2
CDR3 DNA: TGCAGTGCTAGAGGGAGTAGCGGGGGGCGAGAGACCCAGTACTTC
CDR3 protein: CSARGSSGGRETQYF

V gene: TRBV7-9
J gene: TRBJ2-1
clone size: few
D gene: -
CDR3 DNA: TGTGCCAGCAGCTTACTATCGGTGGAAGAGCAGTTCTTC
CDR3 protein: CASSLLSVEEQFF

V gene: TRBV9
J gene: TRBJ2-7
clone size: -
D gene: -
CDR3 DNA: TGTGCCAGCAGCTCAGACAGGGAGGTCGAGCAGTACTTC
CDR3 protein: CASSSDREVEQYF

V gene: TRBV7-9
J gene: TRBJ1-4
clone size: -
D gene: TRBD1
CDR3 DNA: TGTGCCAGCAGCCCGACGGGACAGGGACAGGAAAAACTGTTTTTT
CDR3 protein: CASSPTGQGQEKLFF

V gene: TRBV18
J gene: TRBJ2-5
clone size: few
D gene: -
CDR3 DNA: TGTGCCAGCTCCCTCTATGGGGTCTCACGGGAGACCCAGTACTTC
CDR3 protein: CASSLYGVSRETQYF

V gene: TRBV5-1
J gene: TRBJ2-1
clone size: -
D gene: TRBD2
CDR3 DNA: TGCGCCAGCAGCTCAGCAGCGGGGGGGTCCTACAATGAGCAGTTCTTC
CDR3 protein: CASSSAAGGSYNEQFF

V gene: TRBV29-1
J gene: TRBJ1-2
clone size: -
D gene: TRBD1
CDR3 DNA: TGCAGCGTTGGGTGGGACAGGGATTCGAATGGCTACACCTTC
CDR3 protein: CSVGWDRDSNGYTF

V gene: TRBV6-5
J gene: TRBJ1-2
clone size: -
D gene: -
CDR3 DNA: TGTGCCAGCCTGGGGGGGCCTAACTATGGCTACACCTTC
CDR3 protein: CASLGGPNYGYTF

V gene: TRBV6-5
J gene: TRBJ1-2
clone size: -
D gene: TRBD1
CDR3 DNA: TGTGCCAGCAGTTACTCGGTAGACAGGGCGAGGCCCGCTAACTATGGCTACACCTTC
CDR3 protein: CASSYSVDRARPANYGYTF

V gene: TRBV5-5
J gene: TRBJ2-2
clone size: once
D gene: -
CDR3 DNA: TGTGCCAGCAGCTTGTTTACAGAAAGGACAGACGGGGAGCTGTTTTTT
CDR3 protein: CASSLFTERTDGELFF

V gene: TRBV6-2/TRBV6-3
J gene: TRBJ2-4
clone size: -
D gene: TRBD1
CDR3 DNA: TGTGCCAGCAGACCGAGACAGGGGATAAACATTCAGTACTTC
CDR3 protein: CASRPRQGINIQYF

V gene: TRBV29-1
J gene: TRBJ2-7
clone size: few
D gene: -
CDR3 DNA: TGCAGCGCCGGGGGAAACCGGGACACCAAGGACGAGCAGTACTTC
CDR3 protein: CSAGGNRDTKDEQYF

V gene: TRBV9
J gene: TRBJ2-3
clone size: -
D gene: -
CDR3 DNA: TGTGCCAGCAGCGTAGGCACAGAGTCTCTTCTCACAGATACGCAGTATTTT
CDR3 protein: CASSVGTESLLTDTQYF

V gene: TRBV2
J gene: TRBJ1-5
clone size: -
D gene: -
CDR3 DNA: TGTGCCAGCAGCGACGGAACTAACCACCCCGATCAGCCCCAGCATTTT
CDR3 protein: CASSDGTNHPDQPQHF

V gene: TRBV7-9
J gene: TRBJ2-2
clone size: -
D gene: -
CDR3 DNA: TGTGCCAGCAGCTCAACCAGGCACAGGGTGACCGGGGAGCTGTTTTTT
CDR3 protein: CASSSTRHRVTGELFF

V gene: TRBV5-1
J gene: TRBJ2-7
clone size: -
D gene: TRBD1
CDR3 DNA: TGCGCCAGCAGCTTAAGGACAGGGGACCACGAGCAGTACTTC
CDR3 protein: CASSLRTGDHEQYF

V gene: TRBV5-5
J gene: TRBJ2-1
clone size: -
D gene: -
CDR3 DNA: TGTGCCAGCAGCTTTCTAGAGCGAACCTACAATGAGCAGTTCTTC
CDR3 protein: CASSFLERTYNEQFF

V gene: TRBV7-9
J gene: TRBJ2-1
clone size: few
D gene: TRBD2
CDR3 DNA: TGTGCCAGCAGCCCCCAATTGGCGGGGGGTTACAATGAGCAGTTCTTC
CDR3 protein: CASSPQLAGGYNEQFF

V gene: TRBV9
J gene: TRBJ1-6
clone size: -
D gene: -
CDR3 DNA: TGTGCCAGCAGCGTAGAGGATAATTCACCCCTCCACTTT
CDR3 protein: CASSVEDNSPLHF

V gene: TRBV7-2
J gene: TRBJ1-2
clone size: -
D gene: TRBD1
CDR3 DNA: TGTGCCAGCAGCTTAGTGGGGACAGGGACTGGCTACACCTTC
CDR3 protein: CASSLVGTGTGYTF

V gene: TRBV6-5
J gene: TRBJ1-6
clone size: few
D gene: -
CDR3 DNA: TGTGCCAGCAGTTACTCGAATCAGAATTCACCCCTCCACTTT
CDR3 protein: CASSYSNQNSPLHF

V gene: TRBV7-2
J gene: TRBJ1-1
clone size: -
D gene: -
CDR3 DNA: TGTGCCAGCAGCTTATCGGGCACTAACTCTGAAGCTTTCTTT
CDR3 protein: CASSLSGTNSEAFF

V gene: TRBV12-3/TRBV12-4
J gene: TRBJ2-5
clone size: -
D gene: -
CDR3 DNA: TGTGCCAGCAGCCCCGACAGAGCAAATCAAGAGACCCAGTACTTC
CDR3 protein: CASSPDRANQETQYF

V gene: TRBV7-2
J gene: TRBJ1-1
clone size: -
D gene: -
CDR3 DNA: TGTGCCAGCAGCTTAGGCGGATTCCGGGGGTCGGGCACTGAAGCTTTCTTT
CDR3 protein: CASSLGGFRGSGTEAFF

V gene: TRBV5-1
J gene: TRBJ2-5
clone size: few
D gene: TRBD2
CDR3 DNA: TGTGCCAGCAGTTTCTCGGGGGGACCTCAAGAGACCCAGTACTTC
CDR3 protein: CASSFSGGPQETQYF

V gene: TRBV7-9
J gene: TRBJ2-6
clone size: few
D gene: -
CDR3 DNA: TGTGCCAGCAGCCCCCAGGGGCGTAGCTCTGGGGCCAACGTCCTGACTTTC
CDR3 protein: CASSPQGRSSGANVLTF

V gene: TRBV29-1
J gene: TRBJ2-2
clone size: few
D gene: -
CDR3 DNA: TGCAGCGTTGACAGGAATACCGGGGAGCTGTTTTTT
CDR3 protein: CSVDRNTGELFF

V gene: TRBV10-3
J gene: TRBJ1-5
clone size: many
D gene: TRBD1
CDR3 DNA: TGTGCCATCAGTGAAGACAGGGCGAATCAGCCCCAGCATTTT
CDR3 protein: CAISEDRANQPQHF

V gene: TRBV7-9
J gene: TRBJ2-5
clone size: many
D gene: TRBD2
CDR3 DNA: TGTGCCAGCGGGACTAACCAAGAGACCCAGTACTTC
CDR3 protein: CASGTNQETQYF

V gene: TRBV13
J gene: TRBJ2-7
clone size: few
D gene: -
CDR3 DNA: TGTGCCAGCAGCTCCCCCGGCAGGGACACCTACGAGCAGTACTTC
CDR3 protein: CASSSPGRDTYEQYF

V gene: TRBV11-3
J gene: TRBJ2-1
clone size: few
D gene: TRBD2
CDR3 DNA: TGTGCCAGCAGCTTAGAGGGTTTTAGCGGGGGGAATGAGCAGTTCTTC
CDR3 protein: CASSLEGFSGGNEQFF

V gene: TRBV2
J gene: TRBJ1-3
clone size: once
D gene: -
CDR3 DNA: TGTGCCAGCACCCTCAGGATTGTTGGAAACACCATATATTTT
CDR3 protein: CASTLRIVGNTIYF

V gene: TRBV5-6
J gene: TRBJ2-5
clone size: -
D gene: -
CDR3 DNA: TGTGCCAGCAGCTCCTTTAATTTTGGTGAGACCCAGTACTTC
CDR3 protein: CASSSFNFGETQYF

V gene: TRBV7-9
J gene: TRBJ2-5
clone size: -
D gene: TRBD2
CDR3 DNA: TGTGCCAGCAGCCCCGGGACTAGCGGTAAAGAGACCCAGTACTTC
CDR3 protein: CASSPGTSGKETQYF

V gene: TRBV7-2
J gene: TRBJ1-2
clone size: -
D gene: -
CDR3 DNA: TGTGCCAGCAGCTACGTGATGCGGTATGGCTACACCTTC
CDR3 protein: CASSYVMRYGYTF

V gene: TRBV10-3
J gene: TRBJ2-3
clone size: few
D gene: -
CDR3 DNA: TGTGCCATCAGTCAGTATGGGACCACTACCGGGGATACGCAGTATTTT
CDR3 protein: CAISQYGTTTGDTQYF

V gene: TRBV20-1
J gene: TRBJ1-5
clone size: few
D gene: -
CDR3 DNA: TGCAGTGCCCCGAAGGTAGGGGCAGGGGACCTTTCTAATCAGCCCCAGCATTTT
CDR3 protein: CSAPKVGAGDLSNQPQHF

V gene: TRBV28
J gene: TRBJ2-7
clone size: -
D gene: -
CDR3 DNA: TGTGCCAGCAGTTTCGGGTTTAAATACGAGCAGTACTTC
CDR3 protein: CASSFGFKYEQYF

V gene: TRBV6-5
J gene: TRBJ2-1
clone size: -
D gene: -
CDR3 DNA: TGTGCCAGCAGTCATCAAGGATCATACAATGAGCAGTTCTTC
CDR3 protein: CASSHQGSYNEQFF

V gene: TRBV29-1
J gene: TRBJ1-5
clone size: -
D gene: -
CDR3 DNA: TGCAGCGTGCTGACAGGAGTAAGCAATCAGCCCCAGCATTTT
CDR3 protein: CSVLTGVSNQPQHF

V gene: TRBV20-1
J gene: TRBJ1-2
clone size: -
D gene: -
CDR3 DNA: TGCAGTGCTAGAGGCGGGGGAGTCGGTGGCTACACCTTC
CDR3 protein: CSARGGGVGGYTF

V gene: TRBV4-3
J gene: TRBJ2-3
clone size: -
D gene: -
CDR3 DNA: TGCGCCAGCAGCCAAGAGGCAGGGGACACAGATACGCAGTATTTT
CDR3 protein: CASSQEAGDTDTQYF

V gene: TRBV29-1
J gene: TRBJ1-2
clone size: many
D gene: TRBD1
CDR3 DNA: TGCAGCGTTCGACAGGGGGATGGCTATGGCTACACCTTC
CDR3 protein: CSVRQGDGYGYTF

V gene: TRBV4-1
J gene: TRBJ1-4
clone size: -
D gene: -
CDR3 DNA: TGCGCCAGCAGCCAAGTAAGCGTTGGTGAAAAACTGTTTTTT
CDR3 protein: CASSQVSVGEKLFF

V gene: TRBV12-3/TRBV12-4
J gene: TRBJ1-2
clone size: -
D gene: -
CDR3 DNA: TGTGCCAGCAGTTTTCAAGCGGCTAACTATGGCTACACCTTC
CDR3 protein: CASSFQAANYGYTF

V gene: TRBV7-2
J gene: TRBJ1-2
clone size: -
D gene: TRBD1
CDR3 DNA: TGTGCCAGCAGCTCGGGACAGACTCTTATGGGCTACACCTTC
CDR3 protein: CASSSGQTLMGYTF